Below are 5 T cell receptor beta chains sequenced from a single sample in a study of blood T cell repertoires in COVID-19. Profiling relied on immunoSEQ multiplex PCR, and the TCRdb table lists in-frame clones only, not all of them. The sample contains 180,000 or so clones, roughly 86% of which appear only once. The sequencing sample was made of peripheral blood. These receptors were obtained from a man aged 18 to 30 with active or convalescent COVID-19.

This chain joins TRBV5-6 and TRBJ2-7; weak D call: TRBD2 (6 bases). Germline V CDR1 and CDR2: SGHDT, YYEEEE. CDR3 length: 15 residues. V was cut by 2 bases and J by 4 bases, with 16 bases left in between. The CDR3 DNA sequence: TGTGCCAGCAGCTTTCCGATCGGGAGTAGGTACGAGCAGTACTTC. It yields the protein CASSFPIGSRYEQYF.

V gene TRBV6-2 or TRBV6-3 combines with J gene TRBJ2-7; D might be TRBD2 (5 bases). V was shortened by 2 bases and J by 0 bases, with 14 bases between the two germline ends. Germline CDR1 is MNHEY and CDR2 is SVGEGT. The CDR3 length is 16 residues. CDR3 sequence: CASSYGGRFSSYEQYF. As DNA, the CDR3 is TGTGCCAGCAGTTACGGCGGGCGCTTTAGCTCCTACGAGCAGTACTTC.

The chain has TRBV6-5 and TRBJ1-2, with a possible D match to TRBD1 (6 bases). CDR1 is MNHEY and CDR2 is SVGAGI in the germline V gene. Deletions cut 5 bases from V and 5 bases from J, with 18 bases between. This CDR3 has 15 residues. CDR3 DNA sequence: TGTGCCAGCAGTCCCGGACAGACTCGAGGATATGGCTACACCTTC. It is translated as CASSPGQTRGYGYTF.

The chain recombines TRBV9 with TRBJ1-6; TRBD1 is a possible D gene (6 bases). CDR3 length: 13 amino acids. Looked up from germline, CDR1 is SGDLS and CDR2 is YYNGEE. V was shortened by 4 bases and J by 15 bases, with 17 bases between the two germline ends. CDR3 bases: TGTGCCAGCAGCCCTACGGGTTCGGACAGCCTCCACTTT. The encoded protein is CASSPTGSDSLHF.

The chain combines TRBV19 with TRBJ1-5, with D maybe TRBD1 (6 bases). Trimming took 3 bases from V and 6 from J, leaving 12 bases between them. Per germline, CDR1 LNHDA and CDR2 SQIVND (reference sequence). The CDR3 has 14 amino acids. The CDR3: CASSIVQGVQPQHF. CDR3 sequence (DNA): TGTGCCAGTAGTATCGTACAGGGTGTTCAGCCCCAGCATTTT.